Listed below are T cell receptor beta chains from one sample, sequenced in a study of T-cell reconstitution after alpha-beta-depleted transplantation in children. One entry per CDR3 protein results from TCRdb running MiXCR on the PCR reads. The sample lists hundreds of thousands of distinct CDR3 sequences, less than 20% seen once, with approximately 5% in the top ten. Sequencing used PBMCs, mostly from graft donor cells, obtained 360 days after TCRalphabeta/CD19-depleted stem cell transplant. The receptor source for this set is a male patient between 5 and 17 years old who had a stem cell transplant for acute lymphoblastic leukemia, so the T cells may come from the graft donor. Each CDR3 is given with its conserved first and last residue. A D gene is named only where the DNA matches it firmly. Size is omitted from some rows. Given values are once, few, many or a class for expanded clones.

few	TRBJ2-1	TRBV24-1	-	TGTGCCACCAGTGACCCTACAGAATGGGAGCAGTTCTTC	CATSDPTEWEQFF
-	TRBJ2-7	TRBV20-1	TRBD2	TGCAGTGAGAAGGTGTCTAGCGGGACCTACGAGCAGTACTTC	CSEKVSSGTYEQYF
many	TRBJ1-1	TRBV5-1	TRBD1	TGCGCCAGCAGCGGGGACAGGTGGGGTACTGAAGCTTTCTTT	CASSGDRWGTEAFF
-	TRBJ2-2	TRBV11-2	TRBD2	TGTGCCAGCAGCTATTTAGCGGGAGGGCACGGGGAGCTGTTTTTT	CASSYLAGGHGELFF
-	TRBJ2-2	TRBV7-9	-	TGTGCCAGCAGCTTCGGCCACTCCGAGGCCGGGGAGCTGTTTTTT	CASSFGHSEAGELFF
many	TRBJ1-5	TRBV3-1	-	TGTGCCAGCAGCTCCGGGACAATTTTTAGCAATCAGCCCCAGCATTTT	CASSSGTIFSNQPQHF
few	TRBJ1-2	TRBV27	-	TGTGCCAGCAGTTCACAGGTTCCTACTAACTATGGCTACACCTTC	CASSSQVPTNYGYTF
-	TRBJ1-2	TRBV29-1	TRBD1	TGCAGCGTTGACCCTTCAACTCACAGGGGCTCCCCCTATGGCTACACCTTC	CSVDPSTHRGSPYGYTF
few	TRBJ1-2	TRBV12-3/TRBV12-4	-	TGTGCCAGCAGGCCCCTGGGGGCGAACTATGGCTACACCTTC	CASRPLGANYGYTF
many	TRBJ1-3	TRBV12-3/TRBV12-4	-	TGTGCCAGTGAACCGGGACATGGAAACACCATATATTTT	CASEPGHGNTIYF
few	TRBJ2-7	TRBV28	-	TGTGCCAGCAGATCTCTCGGGGATTCCTACGAGCAGTACTTC	CASRSLGDSYEQYF
few	TRBJ2-3	TRBV6-1	-	TGTGCCAGCAGTGTACCTACAGTGGCAGATACGCAGTATTTT	CASSVPTVADTQYF
many	TRBJ1-3	TRBV9	-	TGTGCCAGCAGCGTAGCGACAGGCTCCTCTGGAAACACCATATATTTT	CASSVATGSSGNTIYF
-	TRBJ2-5	TRBV18	-	TGTGCCAGCTCACCCCAGACAGCTGAGACCCAGTACTTC	CASSPQTAETQYF
few	TRBJ1-2	TRBV9	-	TGTGCCAGCAGCGTCTCGGGTGGGCGCGACGGCTACACCTTC	CASSVSGGRDGYTF
few	TRBJ2-5	TRBV18	TRBD1	TGTGCCAGCTCACCGGGACAGGGGATGAAGACCCAGTACTTC	CASSPGQGMKTQYF
few	TRBJ2-2	TRBV20-1	-	TGCAGTGCTAGCAGGGTCACCGGGGAGCTGTTTTTT	CSASRVTGELFF
few	TRBJ2-2	TRBV5-1	-	TGCGCCAGCAGGGGCGACACCCTGGGCTCCGGGGAGCTGTTTTTT	CASRGDTLGSGELFF
-	TRBJ2-2	TRBV25-1	-	TGTGCCAGCAGTGGTGTCCGCCGAGGCGGGGAGCTGTTTTTT	CASSGVRRGGELFF
-	TRBJ1-3	TRBV2	-	TGTGCCAGCAGTTCGGTCTTCTCTGGAAACACCATATATTTT	CASSSVFSGNTIYF
few	TRBJ2-7	TRBV6-5	-	TGTGCCAGCAGTTACTCGAGGGATGGTTATTCCTACGAGCAGTACTTC	CASSYSRDGYSYEQYF
-	TRBJ1-3	TRBV29-1	-	TGCAGCGTAAAATCGGCCTCGGGAAACACCATATATTTT	CSVKSASGNTIYF
-	TRBJ2-7	TRBV5-1	-	TGCGCCAGCAGCGGAACTAGCAGTTACTACGAGCAGTACTTC	CASSGTSSYYEQYF
few	TRBJ2-7	TRBV20-1	-	TGCAGAGCCCGGCGAGGCCCCTACGAGCAGTACTTC	CRARRGPYEQYF
few	TRBJ1-3	TRBV4-1	TRBD1	TGCGCCAGCAGCCAACCGACAGGGGCTGGAAACACCATATATTTT	CASSQPTGAGNTIYF
few	TRBJ2-7	TRBV27	-	TGTGCCAGCAGTTTATCGGGACCGCACTCCTACGAGCAGTACTTC	CASSLSGPHSYEQYF
-	TRBJ2-1	TRBV12-3/TRBV12-4	-	TGTGCCAGCAATATAGACTCATACAATGAGCAGTTCTTC	CASNIDSYNEQFF
many	TRBJ2-3	TRBV5-1	-	TGTGCCAGCAGCTTATCCTCAGGGACAGATACGCAGTATTTT	CASSLSSGTDTQYF
few	TRBJ2-2	TRBV9	TRBD1	TGTGCCAGCAGCGCAGGGGGCGCTCACACCGGGGAGCTGTTTTTT	CASSAGGAHTGELFF
-	TRBJ2-2	TRBV18	-	TGTGCCAGCTCACCCGAATCGGCCAGGTTAAACACCGGGGAGCTGTTTTTT	CASSPESARLNTGELFF
few	TRBJ2-1	TRBV13	-	TGTGCCAGCAGCGCGTGGGCGGGAAACAATGAGCAGTTCTTC	CASSAWAGNNEQFF
few	TRBJ2-7	TRBV3-1	-	TGTGCCAGCAGCCAACTGAACCAATTTTACGAGCAGTACTTC	CASSQLNQFYEQYF
-	TRBJ2-3	TRBV12-3/TRBV12-4	-	TGTGCCAGCAGCCCAACCTGGGAGTCTAGCACAGATACGCAGTATTTT	CASSPTWESSTDTQYF
few	TRBJ2-5	TRBV5-1	-	TGCGCCAGCAGCTTTACGGGCCCCCTCCAAGAGACCCAGTACTTC	CASSFTGPLQETQYF
few	TRBJ1-5	TRBV7-9	-	TGTGCCAGCAGCGTGACAGCGGGCAATCAGCCCCAGCATTTT	CASSVTAGNQPQHF
-	TRBJ2-1	TRBV7-6	-	TGTGCCAGCAGGGGGTTTGAGGATGAGCAGTTCTTC	CASRGFEDEQFF
-	TRBJ1-1	TRBV7-3	-	TGTGCCAGCAGCTTAAGGCGGGGCGGGAACACTGAAGCTTTCTTT	CASSLRRGGNTEAFF
-	TRBJ1-6	TRBV12-3/TRBV12-4	-	TGTGCCAGCACCAAGACAGGCATGGCTTCACCCCTCCACTTT	CASTKTGMASPLHF
few	TRBJ1-4	TRBV29-1	TRBD1	TGCAGCGTTCGAGCCGGGACAGTTAATGAAAAACTGTTTTTT	CSVRAGTVNEKLFF
many	TRBJ2-1	TRBV28	TRBD2	TGTGCCAGCAGTTGGGGACTAGCGGGAGGATCCTACAATGAGCAGTTCTTC	CASSWGLAGGSYNEQFF
many	TRBJ2-7	TRBV10-3	TRBD2	TGTGCCAGTGGACTAGCGGCACACTACGAGCAGTACTTC	CASGLAAHYEQYF
-	TRBJ2-3	TRBV11-2	TRBD1	TGTGCCAGCAGCTTAGATCCGGGACAGGGAAAAACAGATACGCAGTATTTT	CASSLDPGQGKTDTQYF
few	TRBJ1-1	TRBV5-6	-	TGTGCCAGCAGCATTGGACGGACGAACACTGAAGCTTTCTTT	CASSIGRTNTEAFF
few	TRBJ2-3	TRBV25-1	-	TGTGCCAGCCTCAGGGATGAAGAAGATACGCAGTATTTT	CASLRDEEDTQYF
many	TRBJ2-1	TRBV15	-	TGTGCCACCAGCAGAGTGGGCACATTGGATGAGCAGTTCTTC	CATSRVGTLDEQFF
few	TRBJ1-6	TRBV30	-	TGTGCCTGGAGTGCGCTTGGAGCCTCCAATTCACCCCTCCACTTT	CAWSALGASNSPLHF
few	TRBJ1-1	TRBV11-2	TRBD1	TGTGCCAGCAGGGGCGGGGGACAGCAGCCAAACACTGAAGCTTTCTTT	CASRGGGQQPNTEAFF
few	TRBJ2-7	TRBV25-1	-	TGTGCCAGCAGTGAAACAAGGACTCAGCCCTACGAGCAGTACTTC	CASSETRTQPYEQYF